This is a list of T cell receptor beta chains from one sample in a study of T cell responses to AZD1222 COVID-19 vaccine. Produced via immunoSEQ multiplex PCR; TCRdb's table is partial and in-frame only. The table includes roughly 100,000 clones, 75% to 90% detected once. The sample here was peripheral blood, taken on day 0 of AZD1222 vaccination. The receptor source for this set is an adult in good health. Each CDR3 is given with its conserved first and last residue. The D gene is left open where the match is weak. The size field is filled for only some rows; it gives once, few, many or a size class.

j_call cdr3_length v_call d_call clone_size cdr3_nt cdr3_aa
TRBJ2-7 15 TRBV9 . . TGTGCCAGCAGCGTAGGGGGGAGTAGGACCTACGAGCAGTACTTC CASSVGGSRTYEQYF
TRBJ2-3 17 TRBV9 TRBD2 once TGTGCCAGCAGCGTTGCGGGAGGGCCCTCCGGCACAGATACGCAGTATTTT CASSVAGGPSGTDTQYF
TRBJ2-1 19 TRBV9 TRBD2 . TGTGCCAGCAGCGTAGCCCCTCCCGCGCGGACTAGCGGGTACCATGAGCAGTTCTTC CASSVAPPARTSGYHEQFF
TRBJ2-5 13 TRBV14 . few TGTGCCAGCAGCCAAGATCGGCGGGGGACCCAGTACTTC CASSQDRRGTQYF
TRBJ1-2 15 TRBV7-2 TRBD1 once TGTGCCAGCAGTCCTACCACAGGGGGCGACTATGGCTACACCTTC CASSPTTGGDYGYTF
TRBJ1-1 15 TRBV6-5 . . TGTGCCAGCAGTTACAGGTCGGGGGGCAGTACTGAAGCTTTCTTT CASSYRSGGSTEAFF
TRBJ1-5 14 TRBV15 . . TGTGCCACCAGCAGAGATCGAGACGGGGGGCCCCAGCATTTT CATSRDRDGGPQHF
TRBJ1-5 13 TRBV30 . . TGTGCCTGGAGTGTAGGGAGAGACCAGCCCCAGCATTTT CAWSVGRDQPQHF
TRBJ2-7 15 TRBV11-2 . once TGTGCCAGCAGCTTAGCGGGTCAGCCCTATTACGAGCAGTACTTC CASSLAGQPYYEQYF
TRBJ2-5 14 TRBV7-9 . . TGTGCCAGCAGCTCCCCGTATAAGGCAGAGACCCAGTACTTC CASSSPYKAETQYF
TRBJ1-2 14 TRBV6-5 . few TGTGCCAGCAGTTACTCACAGGGCGGCTATGGCTACACCTTC CASSYSQGGYGYTF
TRBJ2-7 11 TRBV3-1/TRBV3-2 . once TGTGCCAGCAGCCAAGTCGGGGAGCAGTACTTC CASSQVGEQYF
TRBJ1-2 13 TRBV20-1 TRBD1 . TGCAGTGCTGGTGGGACAGCCCAAGACGGCTACACCTTC CSAGGTAQDGYTF
TRBJ1-2 15 TRBV4-2 . . TGTGCCAGCAGCCAGTGGGGGGGGACTAACTATGGCTACACCTTC CASSQWGGTNYGYTF
TRBJ2-7 14 TRBV5-6 TRBD2 once TGTGCCAGCAGCTTACTAGCGGGGGGCTACGAGCAGTACTTC CASSLLAGGYEQYF
TRBJ1-1 12 TRBV9 . . TGTGCCAGCAGCGTAGGAGACACTGAAGCTTTCTTT CASSVGDTEAFF
TRBJ1-5 15 TRBV7-2 . . TGTGCCAGCAGCTCCCACGGGGGGCCGGGTCAGCCCCAGCATTTT CASSSHGGPGQPQHF
TRBJ1-2 16 TRBV7-2 . . TGTGCCAGCAGCTTTCGTCCCGGGGGCGCTTGGTATGGCTACACCTTC CASSFRPGGAWYGYTF
TRBJ1-1 14 TRBV29-1 . . TGCAGCGTTGTAGGTGGGGCAATGAACACTGAAGCTTTCTTT CSVVGGAMNTEAFF
TRBJ1-2 13 TRBV28 . . TGTGCCAGCAGTTTAAGGGAAAACTATGGCTACACCTTC CASSLRENYGYTF
TRBJ2-1 16 TRBV24-1 TRBD2 . TGTGCCACCAGTGACTCCGGGACTAGTCTACAGAATGAGCAGTTCTTC CATSDSGTSLQNEQFF
TRBJ2-1 19 TRBV9 TRBD2 . TGTGCCAGCAGCAACCGCGGGGGACTAGCGGGAGCCACATACAATGAGCAGTTCTTC CASSNRGGLAGATYNEQFF
TRBJ1-6 15 TRBV15 TRBD1 . TGTGCCACCAGCAGTGCACAGGGGAACGGTTCACCCCTCCACTTT CATSSAQGNGSPLHF
TRBJ2-2 14 TRBV5-4 . . TGTGCCAGCAGCTTGTTAGGATACACCGGGGAGCTGTTTTTT CASSLLGYTGELFF
TRBJ2-2 17 TRBV21-1 . . TGTGCCAGCAGCAAAGCGCTGGTTAGCCCCAACACCGGGGAGCTGTTTTTT CASSKALVSPNTGELFF
TRBJ2-3 15 TRBV7-2 TRBD2 . TGTGCCAGCAGCTTAGCGGGACTAAGCACAGATACGCAGTATTTT CASSLAGLSTDTQYF
TRBJ1-6 13 TRBV7-2 . . TGTGCCAGCAGCGCCGTACCGGAGTCAACCCTCCACTTT CASSAVPESTLHF
TRBJ1-3 14 TRBV6-5 . . TGTGCCAGCAGTAGGACTCTTGTCGGAAACACCATATATTTT CASSRTLVGNTIYF
TRBJ2-7 13 TRBV6-2/TRBV6-3 . . TGTGCCAGCAGTTATAAACAGGATTACGAGCAGTACTTC CASSYKQDYEQYF
TRBJ1-5 16 TRBV19 . . TGTGCCAGTAGTATAAGATTCGGAAAGAGCAATCAGCCCCAGCATTTT CASSIRFGKSNQPQHF
TRBJ1-2 11 TRBV30 . . TGTGCCTGGAGTTTGGGGTACGGCTACACCTTC CAWSLGYGYTF
TRBJ1-4 16 TRBV27 . . TGTGCCAGCAGTGGACTTCAGGGAGCAACTAATGAAAAACTGTTTTTT CASSGLQGATNEKLFF
TRBJ2-7 16 TRBV21-1 . . TGTGCCAGCAGCAAAGGGTGGAGCGGGAGGGACTACGAGCAGTACTTC CASSKGWSGRDYEQYF
TRBJ2-2 14 TRBV28 . . TGTGCCAGCACCTCTTACACTGGAGCCGGGGAGCTGTTTTTT CASTSYTGAGELFF
TRBJ1-2 15 TRBV2 TRBD1 few TGTGCCAGCAGTGAAAAAAGGACAGGGCTCAATGGCTACACCTTC CASSEKRTGLNGYTF
TRBJ2-1 17 TRBV5-1 TRBD2 . TGCGCCAGCAGCACTGGGACTAGCGGGAGTGTTTACAATGAGCAGTTCTTC CASSTGTSGSVYNEQFF
TRBJ1-4 15 TRBV6-2/TRBV6-3 TRBD1 . TGTGCCAGCAGTTACCGCGGGACAGGGAGGTTAAAACTGTTTTTT CASSYRGTGRLKLFF
TRBJ1-3 15 TRBV4-1 . . TGCGCCAGCAGCCGTTCGACATTCGCTGGAAACACCATATATTTT CASSRSTFAGNTIYF
TRBJ2-7 13 TRBV5-1 . . TGCGCCAGCAGCTTGGCCCTCTCCTACGAGCAGTACTTC CASSLALSYEQYF
TRBJ2-2 12 TRBV19 . . TGTGCCAGTAGTATGAGGGTCGGGGAGCTGTTTTTT CASSMRVGELFF
TRBJ2-2 15 TRBV24-1 TRBD1 . TGTGCCACCAGTACAGGGGGCATTATTGCCGGGGAGCTGTTTTTT CATSTGGIIAGELFF
TRBJ2-1 17 TRBV9 . . TGTGCCAGCAGCGTAGATCCTAGCTGGAGCTCCTACAATGAGCAGTTCTTC CASSVDPSWSSYNEQFF
TRBJ2-7 15 TRBV6-5 TRBD2 once TGTGCCAGCAGTCCCCTTGGGCTAGCGGGGGCCGAGCAGTACTTC CASSPLGLAGAEQYF
TRBJ2-1 15 TRBV7-9 . . TGTGCCAGCACCCGAGGGGACGGAAATTACAATGAGCAGTTCTTC CASTRGDGNYNEQFF
TRBJ1-4 17 TRBV9 . . TGTGCCAGCAGCGTAGCTCCGGGGGGAGGGACTAATGAAAAACTGTTTTTT CASSVAPGGGTNEKLFF